This passage covers 26 T cell receptor beta chains from one sample sequenced in a study of control samples from healthy donors and cancer patients. The protocol was immunoSEQ multiplex PCR, while the TCRdb copy is restricted to in-frame clones and leaves out a portion. The table has some 150,000 clones, over 90% seen once. The sequenced sample consisted of blood. These TCRs come from a middle-aged man in good health.

The chain couples TRBV10-2 to TRBJ1-1; D possibly corresponds to TRBD1 (5 bases). V lost 6 bases and J 5 bases, leaving 16 bases between the germline ends. Germline values: CDR1 WSHSY, CDR2 SAAADI. This CDR3 has 14 residues. CDR3 nucleotide sequence: TGCGCCAGCAGGGGGGGAGGGCGCGGAACTGAAGCTTTCTTT. Translated: CASRGGGRGTEAFF.

The J gene is TRBJ2-1, the V gene TRBV28, with a tentative D call TRBD1 (5 bases). The CDR3 runs to 15 residues. The germline V gene has CDR1 MDHEN and CDR2 SYDVKM. V was pared by 2 bases and J by 7 bases, with 15 bases between. The CDR3 DNA follows: TGTGCCAGCAGTTTAAAAGGGGTAGTTATAAATGAGCAGTTCTTC. Translation: CASSLKGVVINEQFF.

The V call is TRBV24-1, the J call TRBJ1-1; the D gene is possibly TRBD1 (5 bases). V gave up 6 bases and J gave up 0 bases, with 13 bases separating them. The CDR3 is 15 amino acids. The germline V gene encodes CDR1 KGHDR and CDR2 SFDVKD. The CDR3 sequence: CATSRRGALNTEAFF. As DNA, the CDR3 is TGTGCCACCAGTCGCCGAGGGGCGCTGAACACTGAAGCTTTCTTT.

The chain has TRBV11-2 and TRBJ2-3; 13 nucleotides align to TRBD2. Germline CDR1 reads SGHAT; CDR2 reads FQNNGV. CDR3 length: 16 residues. Trimming removed 4 bases from V and 6 bases from J; junction bases left unmatched: 7. The CDR3 protein is CASSSRLAGGSDTQYF. CDR3 coding DNA: TGTGCCAGCAGCTCCCGACTAGCGGGAGGTTCTGATACGCAGTATTTT.

The V gene is TRBV21-1, the J gene TRBJ2-6. TRBV21-1 is marked as a pseudogene. This CDR3 is 21 amino acids long. CDR3 protein: CASSNVSSVGKRLSGANVLTF. The CDR3 region has the DNA TGTGCCAGCAGCAACGTGTCATCGGTTGGGAAACGTCTCTCTGGGGCCAACGTCCTGACTTTC.

The chain joins TRBV5-1 to TRBJ1-1; D may be TRBD1 (6 bases). V dropped 4 bases and J dropped 3 bases, with 16 bases sitting between them. This CDR3 is built from 15 residues. Germline V gene data show CDR1 as SGHRS and CDR2 as YFSETQ. The CDR3 reads CASSRSTGTHTEAFF. The CDR3 region has the DNA TGCGCCAGCAGCCGGTCGACAGGTACCCACACTGAAGCTTTCTTT.

The chain combines TRBV29-1 with TRBJ1-1; 7 bases agree with TRBD1. Trimming at V came to 5 bases and at J to 6 bases, leaving 12 bases not matched to a gene. This CDR3 is built from 14 residues. Germline values: CDR1 SQVTM, CDR2 ANQGSEA. This CDR3 is CSVFSLTGTAEAFF. CDR3 coding DNA: TGCAGCGTTTTCTCCCTGACAGGGACGGCTGAAGCTTTCTTT.

The genes are TRBV19 and TRBJ1-1, with TRBD1 as a possible D gene (5 bases). The V end lost 2 bases, the J end lost 2 bases, and 12 bases lay between the germline ends. This CDR3 contains 15 residues. CDR1 and CDR2 (germline): LNHDA, SQIVND (reference sequence). CDR3 sequence reads: CASSISSGPNTEAFF. CDR3 nucleotides: TGTGCCAGTAGTATATCCTCGGGACCCAACACTGAAGCTTTCTTT.

As to this clone: Other DNA sequences of this sample code for an identical CDR3. The chain recombines TRBV27 with TRBJ2-7, with 10 bases aligning to TRBD2. CDR3 length: 17 amino acids. The V segment lost 5 bases and the J segment 7 bases; nucleotides outside the gene matches: 17. From germline, CDR1 is MNHEY and CDR2 SMNVEV (reference sequence). The CDR3 DNA reads as TGTGCCAGCAGTCGTTCGGGACTAGCGTCACTCATTCGGGAGCAGTACTTC. Translation gives CASSRSGLASLIREQYF.

The table lists this clone with a count of one. The chain joins TRBV3-1 (or the pseudogene TRBV3-2) to TRBJ2-1, with 16 bases identical to TRBD2. Germline V CDR1 and CDR2: LGHDT, YNNKEL (reference sequence). Trimming took 2 bases from V and 2 from J; bases not matched to a gene: 9. The CDR3 has 20 residues. The CDR3 DNA sequence: TGTGCCAGCAGCCAACTTAACCCGGGACTAGCGGGAGGGCCCTACAATGAGCAGTTCTTC. Protein product: CASSQLNPGLAGGPYNEQFF.

This clone was seen only once. The chain couples TRBV4-1 to TRBJ1-2; D is perhaps TRBD1 (5 bases). Germline-derived CDR1 and CDR2 are MGHRA and YSYEKL. V gave up 4 bases and J gave up 8 bases, with 26 bases separating them. The CDR3 extends over 17 amino acids. The CDR3 spells CASSRGVEVRVIRGYTF. In DNA form, the CDR3 reads TGCGCCAGCAGCCGTGGGGTCGAGGTCAGGGTAATCAGAGGCTACACCTTC.

The chain is built from TRBV25-1 and TRBJ2-7, with 7 bases identical to TRBD1. The junction had 3 bases not matched to a gene; V was cut back by 5 bases and J by 2 bases. Germline assignment: CDR1 MGHDK and CDR2 SYGVNS. The CDR3 sequence is 13 residues long. CDR3 amino acids: CASSQTGAYEQYF. DNA of the CDR3: TGTGCCAGCAGTCAAACAGGGGCCTACGAGCAGTACTTC.

The CDR3 here is CAVGEGLSTDTQYF. CDR3 nucleotides: TGCGCCGTGGGCGAGGGGCTGAGCACAGATACGCAGTATTTT. The genes are TRBV5-1 and TRBJ2-3; D is possibly TRBD1 or TRBD2 (5 bases each). Germline loops: CDR1 SGHRS, CDR2 YFSETQ. V dropped 10 bases and J dropped 0 bases, with 15 bases sitting between them. The CDR3 loop spans 14 amino acids.

The gene calls are TRBV14 and TRBJ2-2; perhaps TRBD1 as D (5 bases). V lost 1 base, J lost 6 bases, and 12 bases lay in between. The CDR3 is made up of 15 amino acids. From germline, CDR1 is SGHDN and CDR2 FVKESK. This CDR3 is CASSQARGGAGELFF. The CDR3 nucleotides read TGTGCCAGCAGCCAAGCAAGGGGTGGGGCCGGGGAGCTGTTTTTT. Complete variable domain (other parts from reference TRBV14 and TRBJ2-2): EAGVTQFPSHSVIEKGQTVTLRCDPISGHDNLYWYRRVMGKEIKFLLHFVKESKQDESGMPNNRFLAERTGGTYSTLKVQPAELEDSGVYFCASSQARGGAGELFFGEGSRLTVL.

Only a few counts were recorded for this clone. CDR3 region: CASSQDWQGAIGAFF. The CDR3 coding sequence is TGTGCCAGCAGCCAAGATTGGCAGGGGGCAATTGGAGCTTTCTTT. The rearrangement joins TRBV14 to TRBJ1-1; 8 nucleotides agree with TRBD1. The V gene's germline CDR1 is SGHDN and CDR2 FVKESK. This CDR3 region has 15 residues. The V segment lost 0 bases and the J segment 10 bases; nucleotides outside the gene matches: 10.

V and J are TRBV7-3 and TRBJ2-3, with 8 bases that match TRBD2. The CDR3 is 16 residues long. The J segment lost 3 bases and the V segment lost 5 bases, leaving 10 bases of the junction unmatched. CDR1 is SGHTA, CDR2 FQGTGA, per germline. The CDR3 coding sequence is TGTGCCAGCAGCCTCGGTAGCGGGATTGATACAGATACGCAGTATTTT. Residues: CASSLGSGIDTDTQYF.

Written as DNA, the CDR3 is TGCGCCAGCAGCGGGGAGGGGTATTGGGGCACAGATACGCAGTATTTT. Encoded protein: CASSGEGYWGTDTQYF. This chain connects TRBV5-1 to TRBJ2-3, with 7 positions matching TRBD2. The junction had 9 bases not matched to a gene; V was cut back by 4 bases and J by 1 base. Germline V gene data show CDR1 as SGHRS and CDR2 as YFSETQ. The CDR3 totals 16 residues.

The chain couples TRBV14 to TRBJ2-5; a possible D gene is TRBD2 (6 bases). The CDR3 length is 15 residues. V lost 1 base to trimming and J lost 7 bases, with 16 bases between them. CDR1 is SGHDN and CDR2 is FVKESK in the germline V gene. This chain's CDR3 is CASSQVPTSYGTQYF. The CDR3, as DNA: TGTGCCAGCAGCCAAGTCCCCACTAGCTATGGGACCCAGTACTTC. The whole variable domain, filled in from reference TRBV14 and TRBJ2-5, reads EAGVTQFPSHSVIEKGQTVTLRCDPISGHDNLYWYRRVMGKEIKFLLHFVKESKQDESGMPNNRFLAERTGGTYSTLKVQPAELEDSGVYFCASSQVPTSYGTQYFGPGTRLLVL.

This rearrangement joins TRBV5-5 to TRBJ1-5; 8 nucleotides align to TRBD1. Trimming at V came to 3 bases and at J to 5 bases, leaving 4 bases not matched to a gene. Germline loops: CDR1 SGHKS, CDR2 YYEKEE (reference sequence). The CDR3 length is 14 residues. This chain's CDR3 is CASSSVTGDQPQHF. DNA for the CDR3: TGTGCCAGCAGCTCCGTGACAGGGGATCAGCCCCAGCATTTT.

V usage is TRBV12-3 or TRBV12-4 and J usage is TRBJ2-1, with a weak D call TRBD2 (8 bases). The CDR3 is made up of 13 amino acids. V dropped 10 bases and J dropped 6 bases, with 16 bases sitting between them. The chain's CDR3 is CATGGTRPNEQFF. The DNA of the CDR3 is TGTGCCACAGGGGGGACTAGGCCCAATGAGCAGTTCTTC.

The rearrangement links TRBV14 to TRBJ1-2; no reliable D call. CDR3 length: 13 residues. Germline assignment: CDR1 SGHDN and CDR2 FVKESK. Trimming removed 0 bases from V and 3 bases from J, with 5 bases in between. CDR3 sequence (DNA): TGTGCCAGCAGCCAAGAGCGGCACTATGGCTACACCTTC. Translating gives CASSQERHYGYTF.

This chain links TRBV7-9 with TRBJ1-2; 7 bases fit TRBD1. V was clipped by 7 bases and J by 6 bases; unmatched bases: 5. The CDR3 is 12 amino acids. CDR1 and CDR2 from the germline V gene are SEHNR and FQNEAQ (reference sequence). The CDR3 protein is CASNTGVDGYTF. The DNA for the CDR3 is TGTGCCAGCAACACAGGGGTAGATGGCTACACCTTC.

The J gene is TRBJ1-2, the V gene TRBV5-5; D not resolved. CDR1 and CDR2 (germline): SGHKS, YYEKEE (reference sequence). V was cut by 0 bases and J by 2 bases, with 5 bases left in between. The CDR3 consists of 13 residues. CDR3 DNA sequence: TGTGCCAGCAGCTTGGGGCAGAACTATGGCTACACCTTC. It codes for CASSLGQNYGYTF.

Only one count was recorded for this clone. The V and J genes are TRBV10-3 and TRBJ2-2; maybe TRBD2 (6 bases). Germline lookup yields CDR1 ENHRY and CDR2 SYGVKD. CDR3 length: 15 residues. Trimming removed 4 bases from V and 6 bases from J, with 15 bases in between. CDR3 sequence (DNA): TGTGCCATCAGTGCCAGGAGGGATCCATCCGGGGAGCTGTTTTTT. This encodes CAISARRDPSGELFF.

The chain combines TRBV6-5 with TRBJ1-1; D is possibly TRBD1 (6 bases). The V gene's germline CDR1 is MNHEY and CDR2 SVGAGI. The CDR3 sequence is 15 residues long. V lost 5 bases and J 4 bases, leaving 17 bases between the germline ends. The CDR3 sequence: CASSTLEGEGTEAFF. The CDR3, as DNA: TGTGCCAGCAGTACCTTAGAGGGGGAAGGCACTGAAGCTTTCTTT.

The DNA of the CDR3 is TGTGCCAGCAGCACAGACAGGAGCTCCTACGAGCAGTACTTC. Translation: CASSTDRSSYEQYF. The chain has TRBV7-2 and TRBJ2-7; perhaps TRBD1 as D (6 bases). V was trimmed by 5 bases and J by 0 bases, leaving 11 bases between them. The CDR3 covers 14 residues. In germline, CDR1 is SGHTA, CDR2 FQGNSA.